This TCR beta chain was recovered during a study of cytomegalovirus exposure and HLA in healthy donors. Study summary: Early released data comprised tens of millions of unique TCRs from HLA-typed donors. Across almost 400 genotyped donors, approximately 81% landed in the Caucasian-associated ancestry cluster.

Study results and caveats: Likely technical artifact: a cluster of highly shared sequence variants. For most TCR beta V segments, an earlier analysis put the productive rate at about 90% or about 30% of the time.

Use of 60 Vbeta and 13 Jbeta primers characterized the PCR. Only in-frame clones appear in the TCRdb table, and some are missing; sequencing was by immunoSEQ multiplex PCR. The table shows about 140,000 clones, with approximately 80% occurring only once. This clone was found once. What it binds is unknown. This receptor was obtained from a woman aged 40 to 50 in good health and CMV-seronegative. Sequencing input: PBMCs.

CDR3 DNA: TGTGCCAGCAGTCTAGTTGCAACTAATGAAAAACTGTTTTTT. The encoded protein is CASSLVATNEKLFF. V gene TRBV27 combines with J gene TRBJ1-4; D uncertain. The CDR3 has 14 residues. Germline assignment: CDR1 MNHEY and CDR2 SMNVEV (reference sequence). Trimming took 5 bases from V and 0 from J, leaving 7 bases between them. The full variable domain, in which reference TRBV27 and TRBJ1-4 provide the parts outside the CDR3, is EAQVTQNPRYLITVTGKKLTVTCSQNMNHEYMSWYRQDPGLGLRQIYYSMNVEVTDKGDVPEGYKVSRKEKRNFPLILESPSPNQTSLYFCASSLVATNEKLFFGSGTQLSVL.